The 10 T cell receptor beta chains below all came from one sample that was sequenced in a study of blood T cells in healthy people across ages. Through a sample-barcoded 5' primer and a J-beta primer mix, a second PCR was run for roughly 6 to 11 cycles. TCRdb called the 5' RACE reads again in MiXCR, with one record for every CDR3 protein. The sample holds hundreds of thousands of distinct CDR3 sequences; approximately 30% are singletons and the top ten take 15% to 18%. The sequenced material came from blood. These receptors came from a woman older than 75 in good health.

This clonotype showed up many times. In DNA, the CDR3 is TGTGCCAGCAGCGTAGCACTAGGGTCAGAGACCCAGTACTTC. Its translation is CASSVALGSETQYF. The chain is built from TRBV9 and TRBJ2-5, with D perhaps TRBD2 (5 bases). Germline V CDR1 and CDR2: SGDLS, YYNGEE. Trimming removed 0 bases at V and 4 bases at J, with 10 bases between. The CDR3 contains 14 residues.

This clonotype was seen ten or more times. The chain links TRBV7-8 to TRBJ2-4; D possibly uses TRBD1 or TRBD2 (7 bases each). With 5 bases removed from V and 7 bases from J, the gap between germline ends came to 15 bases. The CDR3 runs to 14 residues. Germline loops: CDR1 SGHVS, CDR2 FQNEAQ. The CDR3 bases are TGTGCCAGCAGCCCAGGGGGGGAGGAGAACATTCAGTACTTC. Amino acid sequence: CASSPGGEENIQYF.

In this sample, this clonotype turned up many times. V and J are TRBV20-1 and TRBJ1-6; unclear D gene. This CDR3 has 15 residues. Trimming took 6 bases from V and 7 from J, leaving 19 bases between them. Germline loops: CDR1 DFQATT, CDR2 SNEGSKA (reference sequence). The CDR3 is CSAPLRSGGNSPLHF. In DNA, the CDR3 is TGCAGTGCGCCCCTCAGGTCGGGAGGCAATTCACCCCTCCACTTT.

This clonotype was seen many times. J is TRBJ2-3 and V is TRBV20-1, with D possibly matching TRBD2 (5 bases). CDR1 and CDR2 from the germline V gene are DFQATT and SNEGSKA (reference sequence). The V gene lost 1 base and the J gene lost 5 bases, with 13 bases spanning the gap. This CDR3 is built from 14 residues. CDR3 coding DNA: TGCAGTGCTAGAGGTGGGCCCGCGGGAGATACGCAGTATTTT. Translating gives CSARGGPAGDTQYF.

As regards this clonotype: A read error may explain this, as a much larger clone is one base away. V gene TRBV12-3 or TRBV12-4 combines with J gene TRBJ1-2, with D unresolved. V was pared by 6 bases and J by 2 bases, with 10 bases between. The CDR3 is made up of 13 amino acids. The CDR3 sequence is CASSPVGNYGYTF. For the CDR3, the DNA is TGTGCCAGCAGCCCTGTGGGGAACTATGGCTACACCTTC.

A remark on this clonotype: This clone may be a read error of a much larger clone one base away. The rearrangement joins TRBV7-9 to TRBJ2-3; D is unclear. The V end lost 5 bases, the J end lost 5 bases, and 8 bases lay between the germline ends. This CDR3 spans 12 amino acids. Per germline, CDR1 SEHNR and CDR2 FQNEAQ (reference sequence). CDR3 sequence reads: CASSIVLDTQYF. The CDR3 DNA is TGTGCCAGCAGCATAGTATTAGATACGCAGTATTTT.

This chain uses TRBV20-1 with TRBJ2-3; D unclear. The germline V gene encodes CDR1 DFQATT and CDR2 SNEGSKA (reference sequence). The germline V and J ends were trimmed by 3 bases and 4 bases, with 5 bases remaining between them. The CDR3 has 11 amino acids. CDR3 DNA: TGCAGTGCTAGGTATCCAGATACGCAGTATTTT. Its protein is CSARYPDTQYF.

This clonotype was recorded at least ten times. The genes are TRBV5-1 and TRBJ1-6; 8 bases match TRBD1. V shed 5 bases, J shed 13 bases, and the junction held 14 bases outside the gene matches. There are 15 residues in the CDR3. Germline CDR1 and CDR2: SGHRS and YFSETQ. For the CDR3, the DNA is TGCGCCAGCAGATCTACGGGACAGGAGGAATCCCCCCTCCACTTT. It is translated as CASRSTGQEESPLHF.

Notes on this clonotype: Sequence at one end of the junction differs from germline and may be a read error. This sequence joins TRBV20-1 and TRBJ1-5; D not resolved. The germline CDR1 and CDR2 sequences are DFQATT and SNEGSKA (reference sequence). CDR3 length equals 16 residues. CDR3 DNA: TGCAGTGCTGGAGATCCCGGTTCACCTAGCAATCAGCCCCAGCATTTT. Protein sequence: CSAGDPGSPSNQPQHF.

This clonotype has at least ten counts. The chain combines TRBV20-1 with TRBJ2-5; the D is unclear. CDR3 size: 12 residues. Looked up from germline, CDR1 is DFQATT and CDR2 is SNEGSKA (reference sequence). The ends were cut back, 5 bases at V and 5 bases at J, with 12 bases in the middle. The CDR3 loop is CSAQIEGETQYF. The CDR3 bases are TGCAGTGCTCAGATCGAAGGGGAGACCCAGTACTTC.